Described below is a single TCR beta chain sequence and its context. This clonotype came up many times. The antigen it recognizes is unknown. Nothing much larger sits one base from this clone, and base qualities are not available. The sample originates from a study of T cell repertoires in cytomegalovirus infection (dated by TCRdb to between 2018 and 2020). Describing the broader study: Donor HLA type was relevant to the analysis, because carriage of CMV infection together with the matching HLA type was indicated by public TCR beta signatures. Overall results and qualifications from the work: In both this cohort and an independent cohort of approximately 350 donors, the cumulative frequency of public TCR beta family members distinguished carriers of CMV infection plus the relevant HLA type. In the ex vivo response, HLA-C-restricted CMV-specific TCR beta clonotypes were dominant, and in two of eight donors the single most frequent clonotype came from this HLA-C-restricted group.

Looking up the germline V gene yields CDR1 SGHVS and CDR2 FQNEAQ. The V end loses 1 base and the J end loses 0 bases, and a stretch of 13 bases separates them. Counted from cysteine to phenylalanine, this CDR3 has 17 amino acids. Here the CDR3 DNA is all that survives: 51 bases in frame from base 1. Sequenced on an Illumina HiSeq 1500. The public sequencing data were trimmed at Q25 with fastp and processed into clonotypes with MiXCR by TCRdb, which kept only in-frame beta chains. Rows merge per CDR3 protein into single entries with the most common DNA and genes. The sample table shows about 530,000 distinct CDR3 sequences, and approximately 26% are seen once. The top ten clones comprise around 13% of the sample.

This chain joins TRBV7-8 to TRBJ1-3; there is no confident call for the D gene. The TCR sequence derives from a human donor in good health (CMV status not recorded). Some clones in this sample may be carry-over from other donors' samples. Sequencing input: PBMCs. The encoded CDR3 is CASSLGRAGRSGNTIYF. The DNA sequence is as follows: TGTGCCAGCAGCTTAGGTCGAGCGGGTCGCTCTGGAAACACCATATATTTT.